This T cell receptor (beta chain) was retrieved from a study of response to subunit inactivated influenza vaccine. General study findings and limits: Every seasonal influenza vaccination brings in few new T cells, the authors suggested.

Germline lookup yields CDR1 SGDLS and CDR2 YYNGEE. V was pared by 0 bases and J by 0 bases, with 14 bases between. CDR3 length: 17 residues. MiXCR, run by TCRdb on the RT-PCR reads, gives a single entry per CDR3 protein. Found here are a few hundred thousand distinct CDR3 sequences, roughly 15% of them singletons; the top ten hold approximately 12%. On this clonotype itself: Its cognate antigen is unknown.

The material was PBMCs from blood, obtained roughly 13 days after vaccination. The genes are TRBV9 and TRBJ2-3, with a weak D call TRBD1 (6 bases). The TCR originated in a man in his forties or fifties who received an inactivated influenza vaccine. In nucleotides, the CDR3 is TGTGCCAGCAGCGTAGCGACGGGACAAACTAGCACAGATACGCAGTATTTT. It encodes CASSVATGQTSTDTQYF.